This is a list of T cell receptor beta chains from one sample in a study of control samples from healthy donors and cancer patients. Using immunoSEQ multiplex PCR, the repertoire was profiled, and TCRdb retains in-frame clones only, with some absent. Counted here are around 81,000 clones, approximately 93% occurring once; the ten biggest clones make up around 1.4%. Source material: blood. Receptor source: a woman aged 30 to 39 in good health. The conserved cysteine and the conserved F or W are not part of the CDR3 here.

V	CDR3
TRBV5-1	ASSLGYEQY
TRBV11-3	ASSADGGSGIYNEQF
TRBV7-9	ASSLGGPRETQY
TRBV19	ASFTGKNTEAF
TRBV6-5	ASSETGSGNTIY
TRBV2	ASSEGAYGYT
TRBV12-3/TRBV12-4	ASSFQGSYGYT
TRBV10-1	ATSTGGNTGELF
TRBV21-1	ASSKRTTGGRANYGYT
TRBV24-1	ATSERGARDGYT
TRBV4-1	ASSPGAHSNSPLH
TRBV5-1	ASSLAGSSGNTIY
TRBV24-1	ATSDPRQPTGQF
TRBV28	ASSFLTVGKETQY
TRBV18	ASSRLAERNTGELF
TRBV6-5	ASKNRDRSPDTQY
TRBV19	ASTTRTPLSSGNTIY
TRBV7-9	ASSFSWDTQY
TRBV7-8	ASSLSGGAGGYT
TRBV6-6	ASSSATGANQPQH
TRBV11-2	ASSYKKLGTALNTEAF
TRBV5-1	ASSLEGGQANYGYT
TRBV6-5	ASNDGGLFAF
TRBV7-6	ASRTGQGPTDTQY